This passage covers 29 T cell receptor beta chains from one sample sequenced in a study of shared clonotypes between healthy human individuals. The method was immunoSEQ multiplex PCR; TCRdb's version includes in-frame clones alone and lacks a portion of them. The sample lists hundreds of thousands of clones, 85% to 95% occurring once. Terminally differentiated effector memory CD45RA+ cells were left out of the naive CD8 fraction, which was CD45RO-negative and positively selected for CCR7. Sequenced: naive CD8+ T cells sorted from blood. These receptors were collected from a woman aged 25 to 39 in good health.

The table lists this clone with a count of one. The rearrangement links TRBV27 to TRBJ1-3; D remains ambiguous. CDR1 and CDR2 (germline): MNHEY, SMNVEV (reference sequence). This CDR3 comprises 16 residues. Trimming shortened V by 2 bases and J by 0 bases, and 11 bases separated the two germline ends. The CDR3 is CASSLQPLGSGNTIYF. The CDR3 bases are TGTGCCAGCAGTTTACAACCCCTCGGCTCTGGAAACACCATATATTTT.

J is TRBJ2-5 and V is TRBV4-1; weak D call: TRBD2 (5 bases). Trimming took 1 base from V and 8 from J, leaving 11 bases between them. Germline V gene sequence: CDR1 MGHRA, CDR2 YSYEKL. This CDR3 is 13 amino acids long. CDR3 loop: CASSQVGEDTQYF. DNA for the CDR3: TGCGCCAGCAGCCAAGTGGGAGAGGACACCCAGTACTTC.

J is TRBJ2-3 and V is TRBV2; D perhaps matches TRBD2 (6 bases). Trimming left V 3 bases short and J 0 bases short, with 16 bases between. CDR3 length: 17 amino acids. The germline V gene encodes CDR1 SNHLY and CDR2 FYNNEI. For the CDR3, the DNA is TGTGCCAGCAGTGAGGACACACCGGGACTCAGCACAGATACGCAGTATTTT. Translating gives CASSEDTPGLSTDTQYF.

The chain is built from TRBV11-2 and TRBJ2-1; D gene uncertain. CDR1 is SGHAT, CDR2 FQNNGV, per germline. The CDR3 has 15 amino acids. Trimming shortened V by 1 base and J by 3 bases, and 10 bases separated the two germline ends. CDR3 sequence (DNA): TGTGCCAGCAGCTTAGGCGAGGCTAGCTACAATGAGCAGTTCTTC. It specifies CASSLGEASYNEQFF.

The chain is built from TRBV27 and TRBJ1-1; TRBD1 aligns across 12 bases. This CDR3 region has 15 residues. Germline lookup yields CDR1 MNHEY and CDR2 SMNVEV (reference sequence). V gave up 3 bases and J gave up 5 bases; unmatched junction bases: 4. For the CDR3, the DNA is TGTGCCAGCAGTTTGCGGGACAGGGGGCGGACTGAAGCTTTCTTT. This gives the protein CASSLRDRGRTEAFF.

As regards this clone: The same CDR3 also results from other DNA sequences found in this sample. The chain is built from TRBV27 and TRBJ2-6, with TRBD1 as a possible D gene (6 bases). V was trimmed by 0 bases and J by 2 bases, leaving 8 bases between them. This CDR3 is built from 16 residues. Germline V gives CDR1 MNHEY, CDR2 SMNVEV (reference sequence). DNA of the CDR3: TGTGCCAGCAGTTTATCACCAGGGGCTGGGGCCAACGTCCTGACTTTC. Its translation is CASSLSPGAGANVLTF.

The chain employs TRBV28 and TRBJ1-5, with a possible D match to TRBD1 (5 bases). CDR1 is MDHEN, CDR2 SYDVKM, per germline. The germline V and J ends were trimmed by 10 bases and 4 bases, with 14 bases remaining between them. The CDR3 has 13 amino acids. The CDR3: CAIHLGPNQPQHF. Here the CDR3 DNA reads TGTGCCATCCATCTGGGGCCTAATCAGCCCCAGCATTTT.

The chain uses TRBV4-1 and TRBJ2-5; the match to TRBD2 covers 7 bases. The CDR3 spans 13 residues. The germline gives CDR1 MGHRA, CDR2 YSYEKL. V was clipped by 8 bases and J by 5 bases; unmatched bases: 8. The DNA of the CDR3 is TGCGCCAGCGGCCGGACTAGTGGCGAGACCCAGTACTTC. Encoded protein: CASGRTSGETQYF.

The chain recombines TRBV23-1 with TRBJ2-7; D is uncertain. TRBV23-1 is recorded as an ORF, its role being uncertain. V lost 3 bases to trimming and J lost 0 bases, with 6 bases between them. The CDR3 spans 13 residues. The CDR3 DNA sequence: TGCGCCAGCAGTCACTCCGACTCCTACGAGCAGTACTTC. Translation: CASSHSDSYEQYF.

V usage is TRBV13 and J usage is TRBJ2-1; 14 bases match TRBD2. J lost 5 bases, V lost 5 bases, and 14 bases had no gene match. Germline CDR1 reads PRHDT; CDR2 reads FYEKMQ (reference sequence). The CDR3 runs 19 residues. The CDR3 region has the DNA TGTGCCAGCAGCCCCCGGGGACTAGCGGGAGTTAAGGAAGACAATGAGCAGTTCTTC. This codes for CASSPRGLAGVKEDNEQFF.

This chain joins TRBV27 and TRBJ2-5, with 9 bases fitting TRBD2. The J call may be in error: the DNA end matches TRBJ2-7 better. From germline, CDR1 is MNHEY and CDR2 SMNVEV (reference sequence). This CDR3 is built from 14 residues. The DNA of the CDR3 is TGTGCCAGCAGTTTCCAGGGACTAGCTCCCGAGCAGTACTTC. Translation gives CASSFQGLAPEQYF.

This chain uses TRBV11-2 with TRBJ2-7, with D perhaps matching TRBD2 (5 bases). The CDR3 contains 14 residues. Trimming removed 2 bases from V and 5 bases from J, with 13 bases in between. CDR1 and CDR2 from the germline V gene are SGHAT and FQNNGV. The CDR3 DNA reads TGTGCCAGCAGCTTATTAACTAGTAGCCACGAGCAGTACTTC. Translated, it gives CASSLLTSSHEQYF.

This rearrangement joins TRBV5-4 to TRBJ2-1; D is unclear. V gave up 5 bases and J gave up 9 bases, with 9 bases separating them. Germline V lookup: CDR1 SGHNT, CDR2 YYREEE (reference sequence). There are 11 residues in the CDR3. The CDR3 DNA reads TGTGCCAGCAGTCGACTGGGTGAGCAGTTCTTC. Protein: CASSRLGEQFF.

Here the CDR3 reads CASSAYRAPSTGELFF. In nucleotides, the CDR3 is TGTGCCAGCAGTGCCTACAGGGCTCCGAGCACCGGGGAGCTGTTTTTT. The chain joins TRBV2 to TRBJ2-2, with a weak D call TRBD1 (6 bases). Germline V gene lookup returns CDR1 SNHLY and CDR2 FYNNEI. The CDR3 is made up of 16 amino acids. V shed 4 bases and J shed 4 bases, with 16 bases lying between them.

The chain couples TRBV29-1 to TRBJ2-7; 10 bases agree with TRBD1. Germline CDR1 SQVTM, CDR2 ANQGSEA. This CDR3 has 12 amino acids. J gave up 6 bases and V 4 bases, and 3 bases lay outside the gene matches. The CDR3 DNA follows: TGCAGCGTTGGACAGGGGGCTTTCGAGCAGTACTTC. Its translation: CSVGQGAFEQYF.

The rearrangement links TRBV10-3 to TRBJ2-7, with D unclear. There are 14 residues in the CDR3. V dropped 3 bases and J dropped 0 bases, with 9 bases sitting between them. Germline V gene data show CDR1 as ENHRY and CDR2 as SYGVKD. The CDR3 loop is CAISDSLSSYEQYF. The CDR3 DNA follows: TGTGCCATCAGTGACAGCCTGAGCTCCTACGAGCAGTACTTC.

V usage is TRBV9 and J usage is TRBJ1-5; unclear D gene. V was clipped by 4 bases and J by 0 bases, with 17 bases between them. From germline, CDR1 is SGDLS and CDR2 YYNGEE. The CDR3 has 17 amino acids. The CDR3 sequence is CASSPTAALYSNQPQHF. The CDR3 nucleotides are TGTGCCAGCAGCCCCACCGCGGCATTGTATAGCAATCAGCCCCAGCATTTT.

This clone has just one count. This chain connects TRBV10-2 to TRBJ2-3, with D unclear. The CDR3 covers 15 residues. Germline CDR1 is WSHSY and CDR2 is SAAADI. V was cut by 7 bases and J by 2 bases, with 16 bases left in between. CDR3: CASTDEADHTDTQYF. The CDR3, as DNA: TGCGCCAGCACTGACGAGGCAGACCACACAGATACGCAGTATTTT.

V is TRBV10-2 and J is TRBJ2-3; 10 bases match TRBD2. The trim removed 7 bases at V and 4 bases at J, leaving 5 bases unmatched. Germline V CDR1 and CDR2: WSHSY, SAAADI. This CDR3 comprises 14 residues. The CDR3 nucleotides are TGCGCCAGCACTGGGACTAGCGTTTCAGATACGCAGTATTTT. Its translation: CASTGTSVSDTQYF.

The chain combines TRBV19 with TRBJ2-7; perhaps TRBD1 as D (6 bases). Per the germline V gene, CDR1 is LNHDA and CDR2 is SQIVND (reference sequence). The V and J ends lost 6 bases and 2 bases respectively, with 14 bases between them. The CDR3 runs 14 residues. CDR3 region: CASSLMTGAYEQYF. The CDR3 bases are TGTGCCAGTAGCCTAATGACAGGAGCCTACGAGCAGTACTTC.

The V and J genes are TRBV10-1 and TRBJ2-3; 12 bases agree with TRBD2. The germline V gene has CDR1 WNHNN and CDR2 SYGVQD (reference sequence). V shed 2 bases, J shed 9 bases, and the junction held 0 bases outside the gene matches. The CDR3 spans 13 residues. The CDR3: CASSETSGRTQYF. In nucleotides, the CDR3 is TGCGCCAGCAGTGAGACTAGCGGGAGGACGCAGTATTTT.

V and J are TRBV4-1 and TRBJ2-7; 7 bases map to TRBD2. Germline CDR1 reads MGHRA; CDR2 reads YSYEKL. The V segment lost 4 bases and the J segment 0 bases; nucleotides outside the gene matches: 9. The CDR3 runs to 16 residues. CDR3 amino acids: CASSPAGLPSSYEQYF. The CDR3 DNA follows: TGCGCCAGCAGCCCAGCGGGACTCCCGAGCTCCTACGAGCAGTACTTC.

The chain combines TRBV6-1 with TRBJ2-7; D is uncertain. Trimming left V 2 bases short and J 1 base short, with 9 bases between. This CDR3 region has 14 residues. Germline V gene sequence: CDR1 MNHNS, CDR2 SASEGT. This chain's CDR3 is CASSELGSSYEQYF. For the CDR3, the DNA is TGTGCCAGCAGTGAATTGGGTTCGTCCTACGAGCAGTACTTC.

This chain uses TRBV5-1 with TRBJ1-2; TRBD1 might be the D (6 bases). This CDR3 has 17 residues. The V end was cut by 0 bases, the J end by 3 bases, with 18 bases between. Germline CDR1 reads SGHRS; CDR2 reads YFSETQ. CDR3: CASSLDRRGTGHYGYTF. The CDR3 region has the DNA TGCGCCAGCAGCTTGGACCGCAGGGGTACTGGGCACTATGGCTACACCTTC.

The rearrangement joins TRBV9 to TRBJ2-1; D might be TRBD2 (5 bases). The germline V gene encodes CDR1 SGDLS and CDR2 YYNGEE. This CDR3 is built from 14 residues. V was cut by 0 bases and J by 6 bases, with 10 bases left in between. The CDR3 protein is CASSVGTRSNEQFF. CDR3 nucleotide sequence: TGTGCCAGCAGCGTAGGAACTAGGAGCAATGAGCAGTTCTTC.

This sequence joins TRBV5-1 and TRBJ2-7, with D perhaps matching TRBD1 (7 bases). This CDR3 has 16 residues. Germline V lookup: CDR1 SGHRS, CDR2 YFSETQ. V shed 0 bases and J shed 2 bases, with 15 bases lying between them. CDR3 DNA: TGCGCCAGCAGCTTGGGGCGGGACAGCCGTACCTACGAGCAGTACTTC. It is translated as CASSLGRDSRTYEQYF.

The table lists this clone with a count of one. The J gene is TRBJ2-7, the V gene TRBV7-8; D remains ambiguous. The CDR3 covers 14 residues. Looked up from germline, CDR1 is SGHVS and CDR2 is FQNEAQ. The CDR3 sequence: CATTSATAAYEQYF. The CDR3 region has the DNA TGTGCTACAACATCAGCCACTGCGGCCTACGAGCAGTACTTC.

The CDR3, as DNA: TGTGCCAGCACCCCACCCGAGACCCCCAACGTAGGCTATGGCTACACCTTC. Protein product: CASTPPETPNVGYGYTF. The chain links TRBV7-9 to TRBJ1-2; D gene unclear. Trimming took 7 bases from V and 4 from J, leaving 25 bases between them. CDR1 is SEHNR, CDR2 FQNEAQ, per germline (reference sequence). The CDR3 runs to 17 residues. Drawing the rest from reference TRBV7-9 and TRBJ1-2, the complete variable domain is DTGVSQNPRHKITKRGQNVTFRCDPISEHNRLYWYRQTLGQGPEFLTYFQNEAQLEKSRLLSDRFSAERPKGSFSTLEIQRTEQGDSAMYLCASTPPETPNVGYGYTFGSGTRLTVV.

This chain connects TRBV13 to TRBJ2-1, with D hard to call. V shed 1 base and J shed 11 bases, with 6 bases lying between them. This CDR3 is built from 11 residues. The germline V gene has CDR1 PRHDT and CDR2 FYEKMQ (reference sequence). In nucleotides, the CDR3 is TGTGCCAGCAGCTTAGCTGGGAAGCAGTTCTTC. Translating it yields CASSLAGKQFF.